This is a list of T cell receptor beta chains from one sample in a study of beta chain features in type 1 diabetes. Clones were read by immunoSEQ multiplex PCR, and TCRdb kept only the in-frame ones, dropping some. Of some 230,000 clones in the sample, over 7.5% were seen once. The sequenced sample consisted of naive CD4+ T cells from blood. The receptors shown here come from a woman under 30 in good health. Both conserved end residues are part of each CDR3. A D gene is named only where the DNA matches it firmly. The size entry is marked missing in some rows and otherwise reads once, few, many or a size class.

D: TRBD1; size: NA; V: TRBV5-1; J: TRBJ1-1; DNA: TGCGCCAGCAGCTTTATCACGGGACAGATGAACACTGAAGCTTTCTTT; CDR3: CASSFITGQMNTEAFF
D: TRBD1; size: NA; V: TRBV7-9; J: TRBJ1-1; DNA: TGTGCCAGCAGCTTCCTACAGGGGGCTGGTATGAACACTGAAGCTTTCTTT; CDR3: CASSFLQGAGMNTEAFF
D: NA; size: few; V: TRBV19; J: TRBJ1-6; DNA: TGTGCCAGTAGTCAACTGAACTCTCCTTCCCAACATTCACCCCTCCACTTT; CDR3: CASSQLNSPSQHSPLHF
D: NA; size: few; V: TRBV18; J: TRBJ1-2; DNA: TGTGCCAGCTCACCACCGTCCAGGGCTTTCTATGGCTACACCTTC; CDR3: CASSPPSRAFYGYTF
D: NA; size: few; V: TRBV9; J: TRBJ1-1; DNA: TGTGCCAGCAGCGTAGCTGCGGCCACTGAAGCTTTCTTT; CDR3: CASSVAAATEAFF
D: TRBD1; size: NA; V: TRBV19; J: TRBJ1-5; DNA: TGTGCCAGTACCGTGACAGGGGAGGTGGCCCAGCATTTT; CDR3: CASTVTGEVAQHF
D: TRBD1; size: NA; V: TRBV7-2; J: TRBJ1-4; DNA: TGTGCCAGCAGCTTAGACCCAGGGACAGCTAATGAAAAACTGTTTTTT; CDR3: CASSLDPGTANEKLFF
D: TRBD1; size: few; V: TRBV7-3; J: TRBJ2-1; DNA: TGTGCCAGCAGCCCGGGACAGAGCTACAATGAGCAGTTCTTC; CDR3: CASSPGQSYNEQFF
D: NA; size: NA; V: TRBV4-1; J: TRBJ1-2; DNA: TGCGCCAGCAGCCAAACTAGACAGGTCCTCTATGGCTACACCTTC; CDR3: CASSQTRQVLYGYTF
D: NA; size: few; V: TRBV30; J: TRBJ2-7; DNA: TGTGCCTGGGGGGCAGGCCTGTCTCCATGGATGAGTAGGGACGAGCAGTACTTC; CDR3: CAWGAGLSPWMSRDEQYF